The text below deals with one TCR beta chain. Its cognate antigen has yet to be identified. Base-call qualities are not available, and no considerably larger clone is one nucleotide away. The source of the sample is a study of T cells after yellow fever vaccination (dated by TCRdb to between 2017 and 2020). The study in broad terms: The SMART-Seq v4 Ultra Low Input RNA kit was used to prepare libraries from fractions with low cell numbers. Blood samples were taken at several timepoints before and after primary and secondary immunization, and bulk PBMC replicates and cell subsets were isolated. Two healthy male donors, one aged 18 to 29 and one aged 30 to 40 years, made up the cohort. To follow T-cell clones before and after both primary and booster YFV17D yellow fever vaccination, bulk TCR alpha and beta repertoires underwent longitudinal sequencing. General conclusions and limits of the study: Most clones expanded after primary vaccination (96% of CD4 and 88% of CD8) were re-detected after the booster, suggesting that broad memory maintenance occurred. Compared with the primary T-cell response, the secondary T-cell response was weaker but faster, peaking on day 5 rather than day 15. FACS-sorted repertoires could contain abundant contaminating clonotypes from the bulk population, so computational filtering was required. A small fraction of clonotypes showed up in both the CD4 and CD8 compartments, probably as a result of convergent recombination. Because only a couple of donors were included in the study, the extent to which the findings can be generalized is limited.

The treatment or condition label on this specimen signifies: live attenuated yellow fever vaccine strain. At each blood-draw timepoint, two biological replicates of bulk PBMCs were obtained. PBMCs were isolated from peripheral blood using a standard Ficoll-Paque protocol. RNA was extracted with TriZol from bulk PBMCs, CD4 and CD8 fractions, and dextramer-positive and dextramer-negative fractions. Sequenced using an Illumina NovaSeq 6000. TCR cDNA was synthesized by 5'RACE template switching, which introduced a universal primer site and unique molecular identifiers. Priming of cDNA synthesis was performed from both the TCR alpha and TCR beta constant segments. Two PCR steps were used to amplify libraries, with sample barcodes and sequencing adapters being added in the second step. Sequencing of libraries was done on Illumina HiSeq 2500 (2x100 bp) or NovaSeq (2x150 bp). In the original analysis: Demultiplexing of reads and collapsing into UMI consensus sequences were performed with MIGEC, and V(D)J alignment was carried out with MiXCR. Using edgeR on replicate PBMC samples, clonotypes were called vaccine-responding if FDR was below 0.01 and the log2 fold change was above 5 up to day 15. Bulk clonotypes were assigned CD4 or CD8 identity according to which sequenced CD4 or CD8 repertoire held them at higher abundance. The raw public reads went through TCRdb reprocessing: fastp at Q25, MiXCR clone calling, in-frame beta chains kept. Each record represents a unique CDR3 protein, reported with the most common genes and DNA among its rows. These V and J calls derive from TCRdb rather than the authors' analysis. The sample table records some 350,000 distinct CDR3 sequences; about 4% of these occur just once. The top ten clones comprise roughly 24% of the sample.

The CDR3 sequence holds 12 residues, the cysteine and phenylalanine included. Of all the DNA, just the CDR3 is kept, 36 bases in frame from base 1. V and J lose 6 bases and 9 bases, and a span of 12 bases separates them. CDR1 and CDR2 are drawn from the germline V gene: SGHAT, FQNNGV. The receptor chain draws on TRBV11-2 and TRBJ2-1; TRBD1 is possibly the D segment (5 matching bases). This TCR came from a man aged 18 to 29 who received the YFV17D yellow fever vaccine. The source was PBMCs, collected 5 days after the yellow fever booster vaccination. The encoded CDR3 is CASSPLGPEQFF. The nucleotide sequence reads TGTGCCAGCAGTCCTTTGGGGCCTGAGCAGTTCTTC.